This is a list of T cell receptor beta chains from one sample in a study of blood T cell repertoires in COVID-19. Profiled with immunoSEQ multiplex PCR; TCRdb holds only in-frame clones, not every one. The data show roughly 39,000 clones, more than 90% seen once. Sequencing was performed on peripheral blood. All receptors come from a human donor in a cohort sampled during active COVID-19. CDR3s include the opening cysteine and the closing phenylalanine or tryptophan. The D gene is left open where the match is weak.

CDR3nt: TGCGCCAGCAGCTCCCGCCTAGCGGCTAGCACAGATACGCAGTATTTT; CDR3aa: CASSSRLAASTDTQYF; v_gene: TRBV5-1; j_gene: TRBJ2-3; d_gene: TRBD2
CDR3nt: TGTGCCAGCAGCTTAGGACCTCAGGCGGGGGGGGTACCCTACGAGCAGTACTTC; CDR3aa: CASSLGPQAGGVPYEQYF; v_gene: TRBV7-6; j_gene: TRBJ2-7; d_gene: TRBD2
CDR3nt: TGTGCCAGCAGTGGGGACAGAGACACAGATACGCAGTATTTT; CDR3aa: CASSGDRDTDTQYF; v_gene: TRBV6-4; j_gene: TRBJ2-3; d_gene: TRBD1
CDR3nt: TGTGCCAGCAGCTTAGCCGTCAGATCCTACGAGCAGTACTTC; CDR3aa: CASSLAVRSYEQYF; v_gene: TRBV7-2; j_gene: TRBJ2-7; d_gene: .
CDR3nt: TGCGCCAGCAGTAGTCTAGCGGGGGGACAAGAGACCCAGTACTTC; CDR3aa: CASSSLAGGQETQYF; v_gene: TRBV5-1; j_gene: TRBJ2-5; d_gene: TRBD2
CDR3nt: TGTGCCAGCAGCTTACAGGGGGCTATTGGAAACACCATATATTTT; CDR3aa: CASSLQGAIGNTIYF; v_gene: TRBV7-9; j_gene: TRBJ1-3; d_gene: TRBD1
CDR3nt: TGTGCCAGCAGCTTAGTAGGGGCGAATGAGCGGTTCTTC; CDR3aa: CASSLVGANERFF; v_gene: TRBV7-9; j_gene: TRBJ2-1; d_gene: .
CDR3nt: TGTGCCAGCAGCTTTCAGGGATATAATTCACCCCTCCACTTT; CDR3aa: CASSFQGYNSPLHF; v_gene: TRBV5-4; j_gene: TRBJ1-6; d_gene: .
CDR3nt: TGTGCCAGCAGTTCAGCTGGGGGGGGTTTAAACTATGGCTACACCTTC; CDR3aa: CASSSAGGGLNYGYTF; v_gene: TRBV28; j_gene: TRBJ1-2; d_gene: .
CDR3nt: TGTGCCAGCACCCCATGGAGTCGTGAGCAGTTCTTC; CDR3aa: CASTPWSREQFF; v_gene: TRBV12-3/TRBV12-4; j_gene: TRBJ2-1; d_gene: .